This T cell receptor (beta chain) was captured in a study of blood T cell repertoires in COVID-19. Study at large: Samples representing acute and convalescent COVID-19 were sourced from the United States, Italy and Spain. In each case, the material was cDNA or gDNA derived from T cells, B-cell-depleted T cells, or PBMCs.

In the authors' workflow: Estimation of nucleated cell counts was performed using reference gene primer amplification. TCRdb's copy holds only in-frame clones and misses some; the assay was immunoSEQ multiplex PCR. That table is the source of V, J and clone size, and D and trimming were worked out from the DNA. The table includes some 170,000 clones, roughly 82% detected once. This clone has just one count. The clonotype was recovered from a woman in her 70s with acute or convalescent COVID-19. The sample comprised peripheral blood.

CDR3 sequence reads: CASSTGTANTGELFF. For the CDR3, the DNA is TGCGCCAGCAGCACCGGGACAGCGAACACCGGGGAGCTGTTTTTT. This chain joins TRBV5-1 and TRBJ2-2; 7 bases match TRBD1. CDR3 length: 15 residues. Per germline, CDR1 SGHRS and CDR2 YFSETQ. V shed 4 bases, J shed 0 bases, and the junction held 3 bases outside the gene matches.